These 13 T cell receptor beta chains came from one sample sequenced in a study of blood T cell repertoires in COVID-19. This table comes from immunoSEQ multiplex PCR, and its TCRdb copy is limited to in-frame clones, with some not included. The sample comprises more than 400,000 clones, approximately 85% of which are singletons, and under 4% rests with the top ten. The sample taken for sequencing was peripheral blood. The source of these receptors is a human donor in a cohort sampled during active COVID-19.

This clone turned up a few times. Other DNA sequences of this sample code for an identical CDR3. The V call is TRBV19, the J call TRBJ1-1; 7 nucleotides line up with TRBD1. CDR1 is LNHDA, CDR2 SQIVND, per germline (reference sequence). The CDR3 spans 13 residues. J lost 3 bases, V lost 6 bases, and 4 bases had no gene match. This chain's CDR3 is CASSRDRDTEAFF. DNA for the CDR3: TGTGCCAGTAGCCGTGACAGGGACACTGAAGCTTTCTTT.

This clone was counted between two and nine times. The chain carries TRBV19 and TRBJ1-2; TRBD1 matches 8 bases. The germline V gene has CDR1 LNHDA and CDR2 SQIVND (reference sequence). The CDR3 totals 14 residues. J gave up 2 bases and V 5 bases, and 4 bases lay outside the gene matches. CDR3 in DNA: TGTGCCAGTAGTGCTCGGACAGGGAACTATGGCTACACCTTC. It yields the protein CASSARTGNYGYTF.

The chain joins TRBV10-1 to TRBJ2-5, with 7 bases fitting TRBD2. Germline V gene data show CDR1 as WNHNN and CDR2 as SYGVQD (reference sequence). Unmatched junction bases numbered 10, after V lost 8 bases and J lost 7 bases. The CDR3 length is 13 residues. CDR3 DNA: TGCGCCAGCCGAGGTAGCGGGTCGGGGACCCAGTACTTC. Residues: CASRGSGSGTQYF.

This clone was observed once. The chain uses TRBV9 and TRBJ2-7; 9 bases map to TRBD2. The CDR3 spans 16 residues. Germline loops: CDR1 SGDLS, CDR2 YYNGEE. The ends lost 0 bases at V and 6 bases at J; junction bases unmatched: 10. CDR3 residues: CASSVAASGKNSEQYF. The CDR3, as DNA: TGTGCCAGCAGCGTAGCGGCTAGCGGGAAAAATAGCGAGCAGTACTTC.

This chain joins TRBV7-2 and TRBJ2-2; 7 bases fit TRBD2. J lost 9 bases, V lost 3 bases, and 10 bases had no gene match. Looked up from germline, CDR1 is SGHTA and CDR2 is FQGNSA. This CDR3 is 15 amino acids long. DNA of the CDR3: TGTGCCAGCAGCTTGCGGGTTGCGGGAGTCAGGGAGCTGTTTTTT. Protein sequence: CASSLRVAGVRELFF.

The J gene is TRBJ2-3, the V gene TRBV21-1; the DNA was not used to check the table's D call, TRBD1. TRBV21-1 is termed a pseudogene. This CDR3 is built from 17 residues. Here the CDR3 reads CASSKVGDTLRLNTQYF. The CDR3 DNA sequence: TGTGCCAGCAGCAAAGTGGGGGACACCCTGAGGTTAAATACGCAGTATTTT.

This clone was detected only once. The V and J genes are TRBV5-1 and TRBJ2-1; TRBD2 matches at 8 bases. The V gene end was trimmed by 4 bases and the J gene end by 1 base; junction bases not matched to a gene: 4. The germline V gene encodes CDR1 SGHRS and CDR2 YFSETQ. The CDR3 sequence is 15 residues long. CDR3 amino acids: CASSPGLVSYNEQFF. The DNA of the CDR3 is TGCGCCAGCAGCCCGGGACTAGTATCCTACAATGAGCAGTTCTTC. The whole variable domain, filled in from reference TRBV5-1 and TRBJ2-1, reads KAGVTQTPRYLIKTRGQQVTLSCSPISGHRSVSWYQQTPGQGLQFLFEYFSETQRNKGNFPGRFSGRQFSNSRSEMNVSTLELGDSALYLCASSPGLVSYNEQFFGPGTRLTVL.

This sequence joins TRBV19 and TRBJ2-2, with 12 bases that match TRBD2. There are 18 residues in the CDR3. Unmatched junction bases numbered 10, after V lost 3 bases and J lost 5 bases. Germline loops: CDR1 LNHDA, CDR2 SQIVND (reference sequence). The CDR3 DNA reads as TGTGCCAGTAGTATTGGGAGACTAGCGGGAGTACGGACCGGGGAGCTGTTTTTT. It encodes CASSIGRLAGVRTGELFF.

V is TRBV7-8 and J is TRBJ2-2; no reliable D call. The CDR3 has 13 residues. Per the germline V gene, CDR1 is SGHVS and CDR2 is FQNEAQ. The V end was cut by 4 bases, the J end by 8 bases, with 11 bases between. The CDR3 nucleotides read TGTGCCAGCAGCTCCCTATCCTGGGGGGAGCTGTTTTTT. Translation gives CASSSLSWGELFF.

As for this clone: Other DNA sequences in this sample translate to the same CDR3. V and J are TRBV6-2 or TRBV6-3 and TRBJ2-5, with unresolved D. The CDR3 sequence is 11 residues long. The germline gives CDR1 MNHEY, CDR2 SVGEGT. Deletions cut 5 bases from V and 2 bases from J, with 3 bases between. CDR3 loop: CASSTQETQYF. CDR3 DNA sequence: TGTGCCAGCAGTACACAAGAGACCCAGTACTTC.

The chain has TRBV7-2 and TRBJ2-6; 9 nucleotides align to TRBD1. Germline assignment: CDR1 SGHTA and CDR2 FQGNSA. The length of the CDR3 is 19 residues. The V and J ends lost 2 bases and 0 bases, in that order; junction bases with no gene match: 8. This CDR3 is CASSLPTGQGFSGANVLTF. The CDR3 DNA reads TGTGCCAGCAGCTTACCGACGGGACAGGGATTCTCTGGGGCCAACGTCCTGACTTTC.

This sequence joins TRBV7-8 and TRBJ2-3; D might be TRBD2 (6 bases). The CDR3 has 12 amino acids. Germline values: CDR1 SGHVS, CDR2 FQNEAQ. V was pared by 5 bases and J by 8 bases, with 11 bases between. For the CDR3, the DNA is TGTGCCAGCAGCCAGAGTAGCGGTACGCAGTATTTT. This codes for CASSQSSGTQYF.

CDR3 DNA: TGTGCCAGCAGCTTGGGGTCTCCCGGCGGTTCACCCCTCCACTTT. Protein: CASSLGSPGGSPLHF. The chain carries TRBV5-4 and TRBJ1-6; D call uncertain. The CDR3 loop spans 15 amino acids. The V end was cut by 0 bases, the J end by 9 bases, with 13 bases between. Germline loops: CDR1 SGHNT, CDR2 YYREEE (reference sequence). The full variable domain, its missing parts supplied by reference TRBV5-4 and TRBJ1-6, is ETGVTQSPTHLIKTRGQQVTLRCSSQSGHNTVSWYQQALGQGPQFIFQYYREEENGRGNFPPRFSGLQFPNYSSELNVNALELDDSALYLCASSLGSPGGSPLHFGNGTRLTVT.